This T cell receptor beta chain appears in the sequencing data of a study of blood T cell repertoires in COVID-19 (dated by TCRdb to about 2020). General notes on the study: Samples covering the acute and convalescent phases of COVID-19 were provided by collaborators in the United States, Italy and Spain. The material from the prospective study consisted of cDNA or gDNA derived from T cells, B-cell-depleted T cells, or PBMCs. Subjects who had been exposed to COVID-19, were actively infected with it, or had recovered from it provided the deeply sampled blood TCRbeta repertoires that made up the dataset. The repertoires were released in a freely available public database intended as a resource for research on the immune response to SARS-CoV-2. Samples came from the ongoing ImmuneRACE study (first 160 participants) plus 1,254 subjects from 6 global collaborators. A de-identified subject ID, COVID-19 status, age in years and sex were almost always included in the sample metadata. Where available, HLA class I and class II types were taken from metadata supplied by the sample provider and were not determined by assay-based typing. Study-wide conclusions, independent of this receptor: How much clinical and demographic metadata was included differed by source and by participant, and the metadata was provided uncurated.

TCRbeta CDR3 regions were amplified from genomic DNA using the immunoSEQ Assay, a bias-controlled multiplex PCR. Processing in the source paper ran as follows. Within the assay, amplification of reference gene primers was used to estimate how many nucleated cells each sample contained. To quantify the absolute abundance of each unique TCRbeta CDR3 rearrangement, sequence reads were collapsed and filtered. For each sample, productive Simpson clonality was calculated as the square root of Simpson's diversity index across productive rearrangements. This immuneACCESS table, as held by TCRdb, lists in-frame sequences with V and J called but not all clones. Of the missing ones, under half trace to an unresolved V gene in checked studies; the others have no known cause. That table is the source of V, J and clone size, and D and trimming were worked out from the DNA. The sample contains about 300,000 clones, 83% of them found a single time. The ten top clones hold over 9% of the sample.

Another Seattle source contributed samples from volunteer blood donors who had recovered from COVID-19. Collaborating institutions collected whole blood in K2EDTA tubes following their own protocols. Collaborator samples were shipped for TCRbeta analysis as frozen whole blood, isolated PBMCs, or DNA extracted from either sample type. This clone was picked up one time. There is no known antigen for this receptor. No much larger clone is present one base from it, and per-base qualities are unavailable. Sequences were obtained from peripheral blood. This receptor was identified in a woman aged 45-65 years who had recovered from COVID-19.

The nucleotide sequence reads TGCGCCAGCAGCTTGGCCGCGGGACTAGCACACAATGAGCAGTTCTTC. The resulting protein is CASSLAAGLAHNEQFF. The chain uses TRBV5-1 and TRBJ2-1, with TRBD2 matching 9 junction bases. The germline V and J ends show losses of 0 bases and 5 bases respectively, and no gene match explains 6 bases of the junction. The germline V gene encodes CDR1 SGHRS and CDR2 YFSETQ. The cysteine opens and the phenylalanine closes a CDR3 of 16 amino acids. Only the CDR3 DNA stays, 48 bases, in frame from base 1.